This T cell receptor beta chain is from a study of blood T cells in healthy people across ages. A second PCR of 7 to 11 cycles used a sample-barcoded 5' primer and a J-beta primer mix. TCRdb reanalysed the 5' RACE reads using MiXCR and keeps one entry per CDR3 protein. The sample yields around 870,000 distinct CDR3 sequences, around 28% seen once. This CDR3 is 11 amino acids long. Germline V gene data show CDR1 as MNHEY and CDR2 as SVGEGT. Findings and caveats of the study: Both naive CD4+ cell counts and diversity were greater in long-lived donors than in aged donors.

As concerns this clonotype: Its antigen is as yet unknown. A single base separates this from a much larger clone, so it may be a read error.

The sequenced sample consisted of blood. This receptor was taken from a woman aged 80 or older in good health. V gene TRBV6-2 or TRBV6-3 combines with J gene TRBJ2-1; D is undetermined. The chain's CDR3 is CASSVLKEQCF. In DNA, the CDR3 is TGTGCCAGCAGTGTACTTAAGGAGCAGTGCTTC.